This entry concerns a single T cell receptor beta chain. Its antigen remains unidentified. These data come from a study of STAT5B mutations in CD4+ large granular lymphocyte leukemia. Healthy controls were blood donor buffy coats. Findings and caveats of the study: Roughly a quarter of private leukemic clonotypes occurred rarely in other patients' non-leukemic repertoires.

This was a survey-level run. Only in-frame clones appear in the TCRdb table, and some are missing; sequencing was by immunoSEQ multiplex PCR. The table records about 34,000 clones, roughly 65% of them present only once. The sequencing input was CD4+ T cells from blood buffy coats. This sequence originates from a human donor in good health.

The CDR3 DNA reads TGTGCCAGCAGTTACTCGTGGGGGGCGGATCAGCCCCAGCATTTT. Its protein product is CASSYSWGADQPQHF. V usage is TRBV6-5 and J usage is TRBJ1-5; a possible D gene is TRBD1 (6 bases). The V gene's germline CDR1 is MNHEY and CDR2 SVGAGI. V was clipped by 0 bases and J by 5 bases, with 11 bases between them. This CDR3 has 15 residues.